The sequence of this T cell receptor beta chain was determined in a study of cytotoxic CD8 clonotypes in ibrutinib-treated CLL. The overall study: It was after a median around twelve months of treatment, range 6 to 36, that response samples were taken. Notes on the study in general: Ibrutinib response saw clonality rise, and progression saw it return toward baseline. Baseline clonality, above age-matched healthy donor levels, tracked circulating CD8+ T-cell counts.

Only in-frame clones appear in the TCRdb table, and some are missing; sequencing was by immunoSEQ multiplex PCR. Of roughly 150,000 clones listed, 70% to 85% were seen once; the top ten hold 2% to 2.5%. V lost 1 base and J lost 7, with 16 bases in between. The CDR3 consists of 15 residues. Per the germline V gene, CDR1 is SGDLS and CDR2 is YYNGEE. A note on this clone: As yet, its antigen is unknown.

The clonotype originates from a human donor with chronic lymphocytic leukemia. The V call is TRBV9, the J call TRBJ2-3, with D perhaps matching TRBD1 or TRBD2 (5 bases each). Sequencing was performed on PBMCs, taken after 12 months of ibrutinib treatment. CDR3 nucleotides: TGTGCCAGCAGCGTAAATGGGGCGGGCCAGAATACGCAGTATTTT. Protein: CASSVNGAGQNTQYF.